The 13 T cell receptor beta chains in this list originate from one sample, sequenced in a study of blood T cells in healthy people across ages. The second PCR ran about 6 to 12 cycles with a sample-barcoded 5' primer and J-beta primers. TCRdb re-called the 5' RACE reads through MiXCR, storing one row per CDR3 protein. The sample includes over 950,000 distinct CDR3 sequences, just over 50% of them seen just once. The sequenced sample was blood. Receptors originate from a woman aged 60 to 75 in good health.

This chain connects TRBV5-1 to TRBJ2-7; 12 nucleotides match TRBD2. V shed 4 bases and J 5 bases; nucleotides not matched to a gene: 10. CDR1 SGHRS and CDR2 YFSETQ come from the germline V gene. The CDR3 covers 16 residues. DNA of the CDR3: TGCGCCAGCAGCATCCCGGGACTAGCGGGTTCCCACGAGCAGTACTTC. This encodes CASSIPGLAGSHEQYF.

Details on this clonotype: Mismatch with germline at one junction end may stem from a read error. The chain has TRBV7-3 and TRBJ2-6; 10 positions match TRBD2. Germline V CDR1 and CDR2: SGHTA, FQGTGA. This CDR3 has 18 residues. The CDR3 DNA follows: TGTGCCAGCAGCCCGACCGGGACTAGCGTGTCTGAGGCCAACGTCCTGACTTTC. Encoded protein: CASSPTGTSVSEANVLTF.

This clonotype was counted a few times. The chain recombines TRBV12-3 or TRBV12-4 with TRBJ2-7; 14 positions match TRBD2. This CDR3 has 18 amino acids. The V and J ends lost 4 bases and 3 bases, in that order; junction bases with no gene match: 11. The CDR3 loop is CASSSSRTSGRNHYEQYF. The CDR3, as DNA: TGTGCCAGCAGTTCCTCCCGGACTAGCGGGAGGAACCACTACGAGCAGTACTTC.

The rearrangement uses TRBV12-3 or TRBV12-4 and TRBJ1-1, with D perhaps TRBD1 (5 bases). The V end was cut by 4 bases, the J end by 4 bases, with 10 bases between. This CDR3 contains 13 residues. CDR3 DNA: TGTGCCAGCAGTTCCAGGGAGGCCACTGAAGCTTTCTTT. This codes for CASSSREATEAFF.

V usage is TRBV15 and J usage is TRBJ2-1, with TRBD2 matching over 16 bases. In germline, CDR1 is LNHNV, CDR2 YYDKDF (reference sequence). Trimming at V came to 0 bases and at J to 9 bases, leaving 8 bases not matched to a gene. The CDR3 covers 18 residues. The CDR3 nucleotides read TGTGCCACCAGCAGAGAACGAGGGGGACTAGCGGGAGGGTTTGAGCAGTTCTTC. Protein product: CATSRERGGLAGGFEQFF.

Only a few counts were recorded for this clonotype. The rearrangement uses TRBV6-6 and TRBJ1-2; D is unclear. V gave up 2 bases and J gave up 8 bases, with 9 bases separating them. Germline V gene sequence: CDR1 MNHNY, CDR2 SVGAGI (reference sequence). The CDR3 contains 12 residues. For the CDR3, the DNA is TGTGCCAGCAGTTACCGGACGGGGGGCTACACCTTC. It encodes CASSYRTGGYTF.

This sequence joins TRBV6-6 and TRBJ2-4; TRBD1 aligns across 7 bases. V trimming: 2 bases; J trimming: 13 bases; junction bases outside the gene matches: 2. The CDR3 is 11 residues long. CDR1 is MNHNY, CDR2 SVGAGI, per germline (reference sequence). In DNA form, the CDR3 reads TGTGCCAGCAGTTACCGGGACAGACAGTACTTC. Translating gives CASSYRDRQYF.

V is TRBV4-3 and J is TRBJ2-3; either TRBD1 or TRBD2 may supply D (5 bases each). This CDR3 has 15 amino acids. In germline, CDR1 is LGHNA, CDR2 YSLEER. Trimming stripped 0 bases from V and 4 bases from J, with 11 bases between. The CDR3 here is CASSQEDGAADTQYF. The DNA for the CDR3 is TGCGCCAGCAGCCAAGAGGACGGGGCCGCAGATACGCAGTATTTT.

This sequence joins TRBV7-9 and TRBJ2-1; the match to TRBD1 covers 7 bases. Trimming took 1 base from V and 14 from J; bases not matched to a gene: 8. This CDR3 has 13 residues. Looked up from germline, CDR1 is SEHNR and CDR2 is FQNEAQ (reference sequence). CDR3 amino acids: CASSLDLGTAEFF. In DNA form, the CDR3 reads TGTGCCAGCAGCTTAGATTTGGGGACAGCGGAGTTCTTC.

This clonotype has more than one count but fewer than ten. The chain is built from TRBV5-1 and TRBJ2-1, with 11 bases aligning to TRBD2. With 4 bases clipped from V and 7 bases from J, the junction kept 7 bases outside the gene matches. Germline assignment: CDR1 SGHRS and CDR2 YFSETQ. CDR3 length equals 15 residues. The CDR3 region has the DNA TGCGCCAGCAGCGATAGCGGGAGGGTCACAAATGAGCAGTTCTTC. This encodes CASSDSGRVTNEQFF.

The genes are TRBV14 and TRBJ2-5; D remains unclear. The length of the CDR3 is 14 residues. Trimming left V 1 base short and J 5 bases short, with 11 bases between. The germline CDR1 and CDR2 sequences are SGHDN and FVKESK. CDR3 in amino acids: CASSQVHGLETQYF. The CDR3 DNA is TGTGCCAGCAGCCAAGTACACGGTTTGGAGACCCAGTACTTC.

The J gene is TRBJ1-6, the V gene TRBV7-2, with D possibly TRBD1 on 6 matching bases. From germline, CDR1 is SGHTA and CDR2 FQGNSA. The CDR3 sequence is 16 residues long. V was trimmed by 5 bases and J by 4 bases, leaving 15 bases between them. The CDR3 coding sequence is TGTGCCAGCAGCATAGGGGGTCTCCTATATAATTCACCCCTCCACTTT. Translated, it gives CASSIGGLLYNSPLHF.

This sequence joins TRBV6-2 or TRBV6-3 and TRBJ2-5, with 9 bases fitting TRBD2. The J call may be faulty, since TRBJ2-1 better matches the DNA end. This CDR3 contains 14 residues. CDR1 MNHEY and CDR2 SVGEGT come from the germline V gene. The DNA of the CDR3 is TGTGCCAGTAAACAAGCGGGAGGCGAGGAGACCCAGTTCTTC. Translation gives CASKQAGGEETQFF.